This TCR beta chain was captured by sequencing in a study of T cells after yellow fever vaccination. Looking at the study overall: In the case of low-cell-number fractions, SMART-Seq v4 Ultra Low Input was used for preparation.

Study results and limitations: Booster samples showed a return of most primary-vaccination clones (roughly 96% CD4, over 70% CD8). Weaker overall was a secondary response that nonetheless peaked faster, on day 5 versus 15.

The table lists this clonotype with many counts. Its antigen remains unidentified. Trimming removed 2 bases from V and 4 bases from J, with 13 bases in between. CDR1 SEHNR and CDR2 FQNEAQ come from the germline V gene (reference sequence). CDR3 length: 15 residues. The study made its TCR cDNA through 5'RACE template switching. That step introduced a universal primer site along with UMIs. Each CDR3 protein gets one entry after TCRdb re-called the 5' RACE reads with MiXCR. This table has roughly 320,000 distinct CDR3 sequences, over 8.5% appearing once. V usage is TRBV7-9 and J usage is TRBJ2-3; weak D call: TRBD2 (7 bases). The receptor was isolated from a man younger than 30 who received the YFV17D yellow fever vaccine. Sequenced material: CD4+ T cells sorted from PBMCs, taken 45 days after the yellow fever booster vaccination. This chain's CDR3 is CASSLRGAGSDTQYF. The DNA of the CDR3 is TGTGCCAGCAGCTTACGGGGGGCGGGATCAGATACGCAGTATTTT.